The 9 T cell receptor beta chains below all came from one sample that was sequenced in a study of OX40 agonist ivuxolimab in advanced cancers. Here immunoSEQ multiplex PCR was the method, and the copy in TCRdb shows in-frame clones only, minus some. The sample records some 60,000 clones, approximately 93% being singletons. The source was CD4+ or CD8+ T cells sorted from blood, collected in a trial of the OX40 agonist ivuxolimab. The receptor source for this set is an adult with an advanced solid tumor such as melanoma, head and neck, liver or kidney cancer.

The V call is TRBV18, the J call TRBJ1-5, with 7 bases lining up with TRBD1. Per the germline V gene, CDR1 is KGHSH and CDR2 is LQKENI. Trimming at V came to 6 bases and at J to 3 bases, leaving 5 bases not matched to a gene. The CDR3 length is 14 residues. CDR3 region: CASSEGQINQPQHF. The CDR3 DNA follows: TGTGCCAGCTCCGAGGGACAGATCAATCAGCCCCAGCATTTT.

This rearrangement joins TRBV7-8 to TRBJ2-1; TRBD1 aligns across 10 bases. Germline V gene sequence: CDR1 SGHVS, CDR2 FQNEAQ. The length of the CDR3 is 17 residues. V was pared by 2 bases and J by 2 bases, with 6 bases of the junction left unmatched. CDR3 DNA: TGTGCCAGCAGCTTAAAAGGACAGGGGGGGCCCTACAATGAGCAGTTCTTC. Translating gives CASSLKGQGGPYNEQFF.

V usage is TRBV19 and J usage is TRBJ2-7; D is undetermined. CDR1 and CDR2 from the germline V gene are LNHDA and SQIVND (reference sequence). This CDR3 is built from 13 residues. V shed 3 bases and J shed 2 bases, with 8 bases lying between them. In DNA form, the CDR3 reads TGTGCCAGTAGTATCTTTCCTACCTACGAGCAGTACTTC. Translated, it gives CASSIFPTYEQYF.

Written as DNA, the CDR3 is TGTGCCAGCAGCCTAACGACAGACTGGAATTCACCCCTCCACTTT. Translating it yields CASSLTTDWNSPLHF. The chain recombines TRBV7-6 with TRBJ1-6; a weak D match, TRBD1 (5 bases). Germline V gives CDR1 SGHVS, CDR2 FNYEAQ. The V end was cut by 5 bases, the J end by 7 bases, with 15 bases between. The CDR3 consists of 15 residues.

The count of this clone is one. This chain connects TRBV5-4 to TRBJ1-6, with a weak D call TRBD1 (5 bases). Trimming shortened V by 4 bases and J by 14 bases, and 22 bases separated the two germline ends. This CDR3 is built from 15 residues. The V gene's germline CDR1 is SGHNT and CDR2 YYREEE (reference sequence). The CDR3 DNA reads as TGTGCCAGCAGCCCTGCAGGAGGGGACCTATCTACCCTCCACTTT. As protein: CASSPAGGDLSTLHF.

In DNA form, the CDR3 reads TGTGCCAGCAGCTCCCAACAAACCGTTTATAGCAATCAGCCCCAGCATTTT. This gives the protein CASSSQQTVYSNQPQHF. The J gene is TRBJ1-5, the V gene TRBV5-6; no firm D call. The CDR3 contains 17 residues. V shed 3 bases and J shed 0 bases, with 16 bases lying between them. Looked up from germline, CDR1 is SGHDT and CDR2 is YYEEEE. Full variable domain (missing parts from reference TRBV5-6 and TRBJ1-5): DAGVTQSPTHLIKTRGQQVTLRCSPKSGHDTVSWYQQALGQGPQFIFQYYEEEERQRGNFPDRFSGHQFPNYSSELNVNALLLGDSALYLCASSSQQTVYSNQPQHFGDGTRLSIL.

This chain joins TRBV7-8 and TRBJ1-4; TRBD1 might be the D (5 bases). This CDR3 is 17 amino acids long. V dropped 0 bases and J dropped 0 bases, with 11 bases sitting between them. The germline CDR1 and CDR2 sequences are SGHVS and FQNEAQ. This chain's CDR3 is CASSLAQVPATNEKLFF. The CDR3 DNA reads TGTGCCAGCAGCTTAGCACAGGTACCTGCAACTAATGAAAAACTGTTTTTT.

V and J are TRBV19 and TRBJ1-1; weak D call: TRBD1 (5 bases). V was shortened by 4 bases and J by 2 bases, with 11 bases between the two germline ends. The CDR3 contains 14 residues. Germline loops: CDR1 LNHDA, CDR2 SQIVND (reference sequence). The CDR3 bases are TGTGCCAGTAGTACTCTGACAGAAAACACTGAAGCTTTCTTT. It is translated as CASSTLTENTEAFF.

V gene TRBV19 combines with J gene TRBJ2-7, with D unclear. Per germline, CDR1 LNHDA and CDR2 SQIVND (reference sequence). V was trimmed by 5 bases and J by 2 bases, leaving 13 bases between them. The CDR3 totals 14 residues. The CDR3 loop is CASSPRTETYEQYF. The DNA of the CDR3 is TGTGCCAGTAGTCCCCGGACCGAGACCTACGAGCAGTACTTC.